A selection of T cell receptor beta chains follows, all from one sample in a study of regulatory T cells in long-lasting Graves disease. A single record per CDR3 protein comes from TCRdb applying MiXCR to the multiplex PCR reads. The sample yields approximately 400,000 distinct CDR3 sequences, 15% seen once. The sample also formed part of further work on T cells in Graves' hyperthyroidism and ophthalmopathy.

Sequencing used peripheral blood mononuclear cells (PBMCs), obtained at new diagnosis, from a patient treated with antithyroid drugs. The receptors were sampled from a woman in her thirties with Graves disease. CDR3s include the opening cysteine and the closing phenylalanine or tryptophan. The D gene is left open where the match is weak. The size entry is marked missing in some rows and otherwise reads once, few, many or a size class.

J gene | D gene | V gene | clone size | CDR3 protein | CDR3 DNA
TRBJ1-2 | TRBD1 | TRBV7-8 | many | CASSLADRGPVNYGYTF | TGTGCCAGCAGCTTAGCGGACAGGGGGCCGGTTAACTATGGCTACACCTTC
TRBJ1-4 | NA | TRBV4-1 | few | CASSQGTVLSGRKIPNEKLFF | TGCGCCAGCAGCCAAGGTACCGTCCTCTCGGGGCGGAAGATCCCGAATGAAAAACTGTTTTTT
TRBJ2-7 | TRBD2 | TRBV6-2/TRBV6-3 | many | CASTEPGLAGIGQYF | TGTGCCAGCACAGAACCGGGACTAGCCGGGATCGGGCAGTACTTC
TRBJ2-2 | NA | TRBV24-1 | many | CATKSGPSGELFF | TGTGCCACCAAGTCAGGGCCGTCCGGGGAGCTGTTTTTT
TRBJ1-1 | NA | TRBV19 | many | CASTIMDLGGTEAFF | TGTGCCAGTACCATTATGGACCTAGGGGGGACTGAAGCTTTCTTT
TRBJ2-3 | NA | TRBV7-9 | NA | CASSLGPGSATQYF | TGTGCCAGCAGCTTGGGTCCCGGGTCGGCTACGCAGTATTTT
TRBJ1-1 | NA | TRBV6-2/TRBV6-3 | NA | CASSPQGRVSLNTEAFF | TGTGCCAGCAGTCCACAGGGAAGAGTTAGCCTGAACACTGAAGCTTTCTTT
TRBJ2-7 | TRBD2 | TRBV5-1 | few | CASSLRGRAVDEQYF | TGCGCCAGCAGCTTGCGCGGGAGGGCCGTCGACGAGCAGTACTTC
TRBJ2-7 | TRBD2 | TRBV4-1 | NA | CASSQVSTSGRVIYEQYF | TGCGCCAGCAGCCAGGTTTCGACTAGCGGGAGGGTTATCTACGAGCAGTACTTC
TRBJ2-7 | TRBD2 | TRBV20-1 | many | CSARISGTYEQYF | TGCAGTGCTAGGATAAGCGGGACCTACGAGCAGTACTTC
TRBJ2-1 | NA | TRBV27 | few | CASSGPGHEQFF | TGTGCCAGCAGCGGTCCCGGGCATGAGCAGTTCTTC
TRBJ2-5 | NA | TRBV5-1 | many | CASSSTKDAHQETQYF | TGCGCCAGCTCCTCTACCAAGGACGCACATCAAGAGACCCAGTACTTC
TRBJ2-1 | NA | TRBV30 | many | CAWSEGTWGYNEQFF | TGTGCCTGGAGCGAAGGGACTTGGGGATACAATGAGCAGTTCTTC
TRBJ2-1 | TRBD2 | TRBV7-6 | many | CASSPLLAGSYNEQFF | TGTGCCAGCAGCCCCCTGCTAGCGGGGTCCTACAATGAGCAGTTCTTC